These 4 T cell receptor beta chains were all obtained from the same sample, sequenced in a study of tumor-infiltrating lymphocytes in primary liver carcinoma. Each 20-30 mg portion of unsorted bulk tissue served as the source for co-extraction of RNA and DNA. From 500 ng of total RNA, TCR beta-specific cDNA was reverse-transcribed using a constant-region primer. Three rounds of nested multiplex PCR with slightly modified ARM-PCR produced TCR beta libraries. TRBV1-TRBV30 forward primers and a C-beta reverse primer were used in the first two PCR rounds, which each ran for 9 to 10 cycles. Using its own MiXCR run on the multiplex PCR reads, TCRdb lists one record per CDR3 protein. The table includes tens of thousands of distinct CDR3 sequences, 69% detected once. Specimen: tumor-adjacent normal liver tissue. The source of these receptors is a man aged 35-49 years with primary liver carcinoma and hepatitis B virus infection.

A word on this clonotype: A junction boundary mismatches the germline segment, possibly from a read error. As DNA, the CDR3 is TGCAGCGTTGAAGATGCCAGGGCGGCCAAAAACGTTCAGTACTTC. Translation gives CSVEDARAAKNVQYF. The chain employs TRBV29-1 and TRBJ2-4; a possible D gene is TRBD1 (5 bases). This CDR3 contains 15 residues. Germline V gene data show CDR1 as SQVTM and CDR2 as ANQGSEA.

Remarks on this clonotype: Germline is not matched at one junction end, which may reflect a read error. This chain uses TRBV29-1 with TRBJ2-1, with D possibly matching TRBD2 (6 bases). Germline CDR1 SQVTM, CDR2 ANQGSEA. The CDR3 consists of 15 residues. The CDR3 nucleotides read TGCATCGTTGGGTCGGCCGGGGGTTCCTACAATGAGCAGTTCTTC. Translating gives CIVGSAGGSYNEQFF.

This clonotype came up many times. This may arise from a read error, as a much more abundant clone is one base away. This chain uses TRBV6-1 with TRBJ2-5; D remains ambiguous. This CDR3 is built from 16 residues. Per the germline V gene, CDR1 is MNHNS and CDR2 is SASEGT. Trimming shortened V by 1 base and J by 0 bases, and 12 bases separated the two germline ends. This CDR3 is CASSEVVLTDQETQYF. The CDR3, as DNA: TGTGCCAGCAGTGAAGTTGTTCTAACGGACCAAGAGACCCAGTACTTC.

Comment on this clonotype: This may arise from a read error, as a much more abundant clone is one base away. The chain combines TRBV5-1 with TRBJ2-7; 8 bases line up with TRBD2. This CDR3 contains 14 residues. Per the germline V gene, CDR1 is SGHRS and CDR2 is YFSETQ. This chain's CDR3 is CASSLMAGGYEQNF. The CDR3 coding sequence is TGCGCCAGCAGCTTGATGGCGGGAGGCTACGAGCAGAACTTC.